This T cell receptor beta chain derives from a study of blood T cells in healthy people across ages (dated by TCRdb to between 2015 and 2017). A note on the overall study: In model experiments, template switching captured about one uniquely barcoded TCR beta cDNA molecule for every two T cells. Age-related changes in TCR beta repertoire diversity were measured in the study by deep sequencing normalized with unique cDNA molecular identifiers. Donors were grouped into four age groups: young (average about 15 years), middle-aged (less than 40), aged (about 59) and long-lived (approximately 75). To avoid experimental bias, donors of different ages were spread randomly across the sequencing lanes. The study analyzed two additional independent replicas of 1 million unique cDNA reads from the same blood draw for two donors, one aged 18 to 29 and one aged 80 or older.

Here is what the overall study found, with its caveats: Compared with the aged group, the long-lived group had more naive CD4+ T cells, fewer expanded clones and increased TCR diversity, a pattern suggesting age selection. Observed TCR beta diversity per million T cells fell roughly linearly with age, and a significant reduction was already apparent by age roughly 40. Total diversity estimates from one million sequenced T cells were considered lower bounds and underestimates. Because donor CMV infection status was unknown, age-related changes in expanded clonotypes were potentially confounded. Since profiling was done on bulk unsorted PBMCs, naive and antigen-experienced compartments could not be conclusively compared. A strong correlation was found between observed TCR beta diversity and the percentage of naive T cells measured by flow cytometry.

Library preparation employed 5' RACE. Sequenced using an Illumina HiSeq 2500. A second PCR of roughly 6 to 11 cycles was performed with a sample-barcoded 5' primer and a J-beta primer mix. A template-switch 5' adaptor carrying 12 random nucleotides introduced a unique molecular identifier onto each TCR beta cDNA molecule. Each sample yielded at least 3 million CDR3-containing paired-end reads. First-strand cDNA was synthesized from all RNA with the Mint cDNA synthesis kit, primed by a TRBC-specific oligonucleotide. Following uracil-DNA glycosylase treatment, all cDNA underwent a first 18-cycle PCR with the universal primers M1SS and BC2_uni_R. The original methods were these. For normalization, 1 million high-quality reads were randomly selected from each sample, with every read carrying a distinct molecular identifier. Instead of being binned into consensus sequences, reads with shared molecular identifiers were discarded. MiTCR, run with a Q25 quality threshold and the strictest error-elimination algorithm, handled CDR3 identification, clonotype clustering and error correction. A nonparametric unseen species model with Euler transformation was used to estimate a lower bound on total TCR beta diversity. The raw public data were reprocessed by TCRdb itself: fastp quality trimming at Q25, MiXCR clonotype calling, in-frame beta chains only. Rows matching on CDR3 protein sequence are summarized as one entry with the most common DNA and genes. These V and J calls originate from TCRdb's pipeline instead of the authors' own analysis. A total of 1.5 million to 2 million distinct CDR3 sequences appear in this sample, about 49% of them only once. The ten largest clonotypes hold 2% to 2.5% of the sample.

The donors were about 40 Caucasian individuals from Russia, aged roughly 6 to 95 years, who were systemically healthy. Approximately 9.3 milliliters of peripheral blood were collected from each donor into EDTA-treated Vacutainer tubes. Ficoll-Paque density-gradient centrifugation was used to isolate PBMCs, with at least 6.5 million per sample. Trizol reagent was used to extract total RNA from the PBMCs, yielding at least 5.5 micrograms per sample. For every donor, an aliquot of PBMCs went through flow cytometry to measure the percentages of naive CD45RAhigh/CD27high T cells. A word on this clonotype: Its binding antigen is unknown. Base qualities are missing; no much larger clone stands one base away.

The material sequenced was blood. The receptor comes from a woman between 40 and 55 years old in good health.

The CDR3 reads as follows: CASSQEVVREQYF. The sequenced DNA: TGTGCCAGCAGCCAAGAGGTTGTCCGGGAGCAGTACTTC. The chain is assembled from TRBV3-1 and TRBJ2-7; the D gene is not confidently resolved. V and J lose 0 bases and 7 bases, and a span of 10 bases separates them. The CDR3 numbers 13 residues from cysteine through phenylalanine. The kept DNA is CDR3 alone, 39 bases in frame from the first base. CDR1 and CDR2 are read off the germline V gene (reference sequence) as LGHDT and YNNKEL.